The 12 T cell receptor beta chains in this list originate from one sample, sequenced in a study of blood T cell repertoires in COVID-19. Profiling relied on immunoSEQ multiplex PCR, and the TCRdb table lists in-frame clones only, not all of them. The sample comprises under 80,000 clones, over 80% of which are singletons, and over 6.5% rests with the top ten. Specimen: peripheral blood. Source of these receptors: a woman of 80 years or more with active COVID-19.

This clone was detected only a few times. The V and J genes are TRBV18 and TRBJ1-6; the match to TRBD1 covers 10 bases. The CDR3 has 17 residues. Germline V gives CDR1 KGHSH, CDR2 LQKENI. V lost 6 bases, J lost 9 bases, and 14 bases stayed unmatched. The CDR3 loop reads CASSLSAGGQGSSPLHF. The CDR3 coding sequence is TGTGCCAGCTCCCTCTCCGCCGGGGGACAGGGGAGTTCACCCCTCCACTTT.

The chain is built from TRBV19 and TRBJ2-7, with 12 bases matching TRBD2. Germline values: CDR1 LNHDA, CDR2 SQIVND (reference sequence). This CDR3 comprises 14 residues. V lost 5 bases, J lost 6 bases, and 5 bases stayed unmatched. The CDR3 nucleotides read TGTGCCAGTAGTCGGACTAGCGGGACTGCCGAGCAGTACTTC. It translates to CASSRTSGTAEQYF.

This chain connects TRBV11-3 to TRBJ2-3; D is unclear. Germline loops: CDR1 SGHNT, CDR2 YENEEA. The ends were cut back, 3 bases at V and 0 bases at J, with 4 bases in the middle. The CDR3 is 13 residues long. CDR3 in amino acids: CASSFSSTDTQYF. CDR3 nucleotide sequence: TGTGCCAGCAGCTTTTCTAGCACAGATACGCAGTATTTT.

This clone has just one count. The rearrangement links TRBV7-3 to TRBJ2-7; D perhaps matches TRBD2 (7 bases). This CDR3 is built from 15 residues. The ends were cut back, 3 bases at V and 2 bases at J, with 14 bases in the middle. Germline V gene data show CDR1 as SGHTA and CDR2 as FQGTGA. For the CDR3, the DNA is TGTGCCAGCAGCTTTGGGAGGGCAGGGGCCTACGAGCAGTACTTC. Protein: CASSFGRAGAYEQYF.

The CDR3 protein is CASSPAGGGPSTDTQYF. The CDR3 DNA reads as TGTGCCAGCAGCCCCGCTGGGGGCGGCCCAAGCACAGATACGCAGTATTTT. The genes are TRBV7-3 and TRBJ2-3, with D possibly TRBD1 on 6 matching bases. With 5 bases removed from V and 0 bases from J, the gap between germline ends came to 18 bases. This CDR3 is 17 amino acids long. Germline CDR1 SGHTA, CDR2 FQGTGA.

The chain recombines TRBV7-2 with TRBJ2-7, with 9 nucleotides matching TRBD2. V shed 2 bases, J shed 5 bases, and the junction held 4 bases outside the gene matches. The CDR3 spans 14 residues. CDR1 is SGHTA and CDR2 is FQGNSA in the germline V gene. This CDR3 is CASSLPGLAHEQYF. The DNA for the CDR3 is TGTGCCAGCAGCTTACCGGGACTAGCCCACGAGCAGTACTTC.

J is TRBJ2-7 and V is TRBV10-3; possibly TRBD1 for D (6 bases). The V end was cut by 6 bases, the J end by 0 bases, with 15 bases between. CDR3 length: 15 residues. CDR1 is ENHRY and CDR2 is SYGVKD in the germline V gene. The CDR3: CAISPEQGRSYEQYF. DNA for the CDR3: TGTGCCATCAGCCCGGAACAGGGCCGCTCCTACGAGCAGTACTTC.

The chain links TRBV19 to TRBJ1-1; 8 nucleotides agree with TRBD1. Germline V CDR1 and CDR2: LNHDA, SQIVND (reference sequence). The CDR3 contains 13 residues. V dropped 5 bases and J dropped 4; count of bases not matched to a gene: 3. CDR3 bases: TGTGCCAGTAGTGTCACAGGGGGCACTGAAGCTTTCTTT. It is translated as CASSVTGGTEAFF.

The sample holds one count of this clone. The V call is TRBV28, the J call TRBJ2-2; 8 bases align to TRBD2. The CDR3 covers 14 residues. The trim removed 6 bases at V and 3 bases at J, leaving 3 bases unmatched. The germline V gene encodes CDR1 MDHEN and CDR2 SYDVKM. CDR3 sequence: CASRHGGDTGELFF. CDR3 nucleotides: TGTGCCAGCAGACACGGGGGGGACACCGGGGAGCTGTTTTTT.

This clone has just one count. Different DNA sequences within this sample yield the same CDR3. V usage is TRBV28 and J usage is TRBJ2-5; 8 nucleotides align to TRBD1. There are 15 residues in the CDR3. The germline CDR1 and CDR2 sequences are MDHEN and SYDVKM. V was clipped by 3 bases and J by 5 bases; unmatched bases: 8. The CDR3 loop is CASSFPQGARETQYF. The CDR3 DNA reads as TGTGCCAGCAGTTTCCCCCAGGGGGCGAGGGAGACCCAGTACTTC.

The rearrangement joins TRBV6-2 or TRBV6-3 to TRBJ2-1, with 14 bases that match TRBD2. This CDR3 comprises 18 residues. Germline CDR1 reads MNHEY; CDR2 reads SVGEGT. V lost 5 bases, J lost 4 bases, and 10 bases stayed unmatched. The CDR3 here is CASSPAGTSGRRYNEQFF. CDR3 DNA sequence: TGTGCCAGCAGTCCCGCTGGGACTAGCGGGAGAAGGTACAATGAGCAGTTCTTC.

This chain links TRBV19 with TRBJ2-7, with TRBD2 identical over 9 bases. This CDR3 is built from 15 residues. V shed 1 base, J shed 4 bases, and the junction held 5 bases outside the gene matches. Germline V gene lookup returns CDR1 LNHDA and CDR2 SQIVND (reference sequence). CDR3 amino acids: CASSIAGGRAYEQYF. The CDR3 nucleotides read TGTGCCAGTAGTATAGCTGGCGGGAGGGCGTACGAGCAGTACTTC.